This T cell receptor (beta chain) emerged from a study of shared clonotypes between healthy human individuals. Each unsorted PBMC replicate got 300 ng genomic DNA, tens of thousands of genomes. The assay was immunoSEQ multiplex PCR, and TCRdb's table has in-frame clones only and misses some. The repertoire consists of over 400,000 clones, with around 85% occurring once and the leading ten covering about an eighth. The CDR3 contains 14 residues. CDR1 and CDR2 (germline): ENHRY, SYGVKD. The V end was cut by 0 bases, the J end by 4 bases, with 7 bases between. Sequenced: PBMCs. V usage is TRBV10-3 and J usage is TRBJ1-3; unclear D gene. The TCR comes from a woman in her forties in good health. Some clones in this sample may be carry-over from other donors' samples. The CDR3 sequence: CAISESSSGNTIYF. The CDR3 DNA is TGTGCCATCAGTGAGTCCTCCTCGGGAAACACCATATATTTT.